The 16 T cell receptor beta chains below all came from one sample that was sequenced in a study of response to subunit inactivated influenza vaccine. TCRdb itself ran the RT-PCR reads through MiXCR, one entry per CDR3 protein. Of hundreds of thousands of distinct CDR3 sequences listed, 25% are singletons. Source: CD4+ T cells sorted from PBMCs, taken roughly 5 days after vaccination. These receptors were taken from a man aged 45-65 years who received an inactivated influenza vaccine.

V gene TRBV28 combines with J gene TRBJ2-7, with TRBD2 as a possible D gene (5 bases). Germline V gives CDR1 MDHEN, CDR2 SYDVKM. V lost 4 bases and J lost 10, with 14 bases in between. The CDR3 is made up of 12 amino acids. The CDR3 spells CASSSDLRVQYF. In DNA, the CDR3 is TGTGCCAGCAGTTCTGATCTGAGGGTACAGTACTTC.

V gene TRBV4-2 combines with J gene TRBJ2-1; 8 positions agree with TRBD2. The CDR3 covers 16 residues. The germline gives CDR1 LGHNA, CDR2 YNFKEQ. V lost 1 base to trimming and J lost 4 bases; unmatched junction nucleotides: 6. The CDR3 sequence: CASSQVTIAGYNEQFF. The CDR3 coding sequence is TGTGCCAGCAGCCAAGTTACGATAGCGGGATACAATGAGCAGTTCTTC.

The genes are TRBV7-2 and TRBJ2-4; the D gene is possibly TRBD1 (5 bases). Trimming removed 3 bases at V and 3 bases at J, with 12 bases between. The CDR3 has 15 residues. CDR1 and CDR2 (germline): SGHTA, FQGNSA. CDR3 region: CASSFATGGKNIQYF. The CDR3 nucleotides read TGTGCCAGCAGCTTCGCCACAGGTGGCAAAAACATTCAGTACTTC. Full variable domain (missing parts from reference TRBV7-2 and TRBJ2-4): GAGVSQSPSNKVTEKGKDVELRCDPISGHTALYWYRQSLGQGLEFLIYFQGNSAPDKSGLPSDRFSAERTGGSVSTLTIQRTQQEDSAVYLCASSFATGGKNIQYFGAGTRLSVL.

This chain joins TRBV7-9 and TRBJ2-1; D gene ambiguous. CDR1 is SEHNR and CDR2 is FQNEAQ in the germline V gene (reference sequence). The V gene lost 3 bases and the J gene lost 15 bases, with 12 bases spanning the gap. The length of the CDR3 is 11 residues. The DNA of the CDR3 is TGTGCCAGCAGCTTGAAATTACCCCTGTTCTTC. Encoded protein: CASSLKLPLFF.

This clonotype was detected only a few times. The chain joins TRBV6-2 or TRBV6-3 to TRBJ2-1, with 12 nucleotides matching TRBD2. Germline values: CDR1 MNHEY, CDR2 SVGEGT. CDR3 length: 19 amino acids. Unmatched junction bases numbered 6, after V lost 0 bases and J lost 0 bases. CDR3 loop: CASSYSLAGGSSSYNEQFF. The CDR3 DNA sequence: TGTGCCAGCAGTTACTCGCTAGCGGGGGGGTCCAGCTCCTACAATGAGCAGTTCTTC.

For the CDR3, the DNA is TGTGCCAGCAGTTTATCTAAATTGTTGTCTACCTACAATGAGCAGTTCTTC. Residues: CASSLSKLLSTYNEQFF. The V and J genes are TRBV27 and TRBJ2-1; D gene ambiguous. The germline gives CDR1 MNHEY, CDR2 SMNVEV (reference sequence). This CDR3 spans 17 amino acids. With 0 bases removed from V and 2 bases from J, the gap between germline ends came to 14 bases.

This clonotype was observed a handful of times. This chain connects TRBV20-1 to TRBJ2-3; D is undetermined. V shed 6 bases and J shed 2 bases, with 9 bases lying between them. Germline lookup yields CDR1 DFQATT and CDR2 SNEGSKA (reference sequence). The CDR3 covers 12 residues. The CDR3 region has the DNA TGCAGTGCGGTTCTCTACACAGATACGCAGTATTTT. Its translation: CSAVLYTDTQYF.

This chain joins TRBV12-3 or TRBV12-4 and TRBJ1-1; unclear D gene. This CDR3 spans 13 amino acids. The V and J ends lost 6 bases and 2 bases respectively, with 10 bases between them. The CDR3 here is CASSRAINTEAFF. The CDR3 DNA follows: TGTGCCAGCAGCCGCGCCATCAACACTGAAGCTTTCTTT.

This clonotype was recorded a few times. The J gene is TRBJ2-3, the V gene TRBV20-1, with D perhaps TRBD1 or TRBD2 (5 bases each). Trimming took off 6 bases at V and 2 bases at J, with 18 bases between the two ends. The CDR3 length is 15 residues. Germline V gives CDR1 DFQATT, CDR2 SNEGSKA (reference sequence). The CDR3 bases are TGCAGTGCGAAGCGCCCCCAGGGAGTCACAGATACGCAGTATTTT. Protein sequence: CSAKRPQGVTDTQYF.

On this clonotype itself: Mismatch with germline at one junction end may stem from a read error. This chain joins TRBV5-1 and TRBJ1-1; TRBD1 is a possible D gene (6 bases). The V gene's germline CDR1 is SGHRS and CDR2 YFSETQ. The CDR3 contains 14 residues. The CDR3 sequence: CAGSLAGGPTEAFF. For the CDR3, the DNA is TGCGCCGGCAGCTTGGCGGGGGGGCCCACTGAAGCTTTCTTT.

This clonotype was observed a handful of times. The chain combines TRBV20-1 with TRBJ2-1, with D possibly being TRBD2 (6 bases). The CDR3 is 13 amino acids. Germline lookup yields CDR1 DFQATT and CDR2 SNEGSKA (reference sequence). The CDR3 protein is CSSWGETRLEQFF. Here the CDR3 DNA reads TGCTCGAGTTGGGGGGAAACGCGTTTGGAGCAGTTCTTC.

The chain is built from TRBV24-1 and TRBJ2-5; 9 bases agree with TRBD1. This CDR3 has 17 amino acids. Unmatched junction bases numbered 15, after V lost 6 bases and J lost 5 bases. Germline V gene lookup returns CDR1 KGHDR and CDR2 SFDVKD. This CDR3 is CATSLTHRDRVFETQYF. The CDR3 DNA sequence: TGTGCCACCAGTCTCACCCACCGGGACAGGGTTTTCGAGACCCAGTACTTC.

The chain links TRBV11-1 to TRBJ2-1; 10 bases are shared with TRBD2. The CDR3 sequence is 17 residues long. Per the germline V gene, CDR1 is SGHAT and CDR2 is FQDESV (reference sequence). Trimming at V came to 5 bases and at J to 4 bases, leaving 11 bases not matched to a gene. DNA of the CDR3: TGTGCCAGCAGCCCCCGCCTTGCTAGCGGGGGATACAATGAGCAGTTCTTC. It codes for CASSPRLASGGYNEQFF.

In this sample, this clonotype turned up a few times. V and J are TRBV5-1 and TRBJ2-6, with D possibly TRBD2 on 5 matching bases. Germline values: CDR1 SGHRS, CDR2 YFSETQ. CDR3 length: 17 residues. The V end lost 0 bases, the J end lost 1 base, and 11 bases lay between the germline ends. CDR3 nucleotide sequence: TGCGCCAGCAGCTTGGTGGCCGGGGAATCTGGGGCCAACGTCCTGACTTTC. Translated: CASSLVAGESGANVLTF.

This clonotype has only a few counts. The J gene is TRBJ2-1, the V gene TRBV3-1; 11 positions match TRBD2. V shed 4 bases and J 4 bases; nucleotides not matched to a gene: 6. CDR3 size: 16 residues. Germline-derived CDR1 and CDR2 are LGHDT and YNNKEL (reference sequence). CDR3 sequence (DNA): TGTGCCAGCAGCCGACTAGCGGGAAAGGGATACAATGAGCAGTTCTTC. Amino acids: CASSRLAGKGYNEQFF.

The chain joins TRBV7-9 to TRBJ2-7; D perhaps matches TRBD1 (6 bases). CDR3 length equals 14 residues. The ends were cut back, 1 base at V and 5 bases at J, with 12 bases in the middle. Germline CDR1 and CDR2: SEHNR and FQNEAQ (reference sequence). CDR3 coding DNA: TGTGCCAGCAGCTTAGATCTGGGGGCCCACGAGCAGTACTTC. Translated: CASSLDLGAHEQYF.